The 18 T cell receptor beta chains below were found in one sample sequenced in a study of OX40 agonist ivuxolimab in advanced cancers. Measured with immunoSEQ multiplex PCR; TCRdb has only the in-frame clones, and not every one. The sample records 72,000 or so clones, roughly 87% being singletons. The specimen was CD4+ or CD8+ T cells sorted from blood, collected in a trial of the OX40 agonist ivuxolimab. Receptors originate from an adult with an advanced solid tumor such as melanoma, head and neck, liver or kidney cancer.

This sequence joins TRBV2 and TRBJ2-5, with 12 bases fitting TRBD2. Germline values: CDR1 SNHLY, CDR2 FYNNEI. V gave up 5 bases and J gave up 3 bases; unmatched junction bases: 4. This CDR3 region has 15 residues. The CDR3 sequence is CASSIGLAGKETQYF. In DNA form, the CDR3 reads TGTGCCAGCAGTATTGGACTAGCGGGAAAAGAGACCCAGTACTTC. The variable domain in full, with the rest retrieved from reference TRBV2 and TRBJ2-5, is EPEVTQTPSHQVTQMGQEVILRCVPISNHLYFYWYRQILGQKVEFLVSFYNNEISEKSEIFDDQFSVERPDGSNFTLKIRSTKLEDSAMYFCASSIGLAGKETQYFGPGTRLLVL.

Here the CDR3 DNA reads TGTGCCAGTAGTATATATTTCGGGAGTCGGATCGAGACCCAGTACTTC. It specifies CASSIYFGSRIETQYF. The chain is built from TRBV19 and TRBJ2-5; D might be TRBD2 (6 bases). This CDR3 spans 16 amino acids. Trimming stripped 2 bases from V and 5 bases from J, with 18 bases between. CDR1 LNHDA and CDR2 SQIVND come from the germline V gene (reference sequence).

The chain joins TRBV10-3 to TRBJ2-7; 9 bases fit TRBD2. The CDR3 has 16 residues. Germline V lookup: CDR1 ENHRY, CDR2 SYGVKD. V was pared by 3 bases and J by 2 bases, with 8 bases of the junction left unmatched. The CDR3, as DNA: TGTGCCATCAGTGAAGGGGGGTTAGCGGGGGCCTACGAGCAGTACTTC. Amino acid sequence: CAISEGGLAGAYEQYF.

The rearrangement joins TRBV18 to TRBJ1-3; D call uncertain. CDR3 length: 14 amino acids. The V end lost 9 bases, the J end lost 0 bases, and 12 bases lay between the germline ends. From germline, CDR1 is KGHSH and CDR2 LQKENI. The CDR3 spells CASRSGISGNTIYF. In nucleotides, the CDR3 is TGTGCCAGTCGATCAGGAATCTCTGGAAACACCATATATTTT.

This clone was observed a single time. The chain joins TRBV5-5 to TRBJ2-1, with D uncertain. The CDR3 extends over 15 amino acids. Germline CDR1 and CDR2: SGHKS and YYEKEE (reference sequence). Trimming pared 4 bases from V and 4 bases from J, leaving 15 bases between. The CDR3 loop reads CASSPGLGTYNEQFF. Written as DNA, the CDR3 is TGTGCCAGCAGCCCCGGGTTGGGAACATACAATGAGCAGTTCTTC.

This clone was detected once. The rearrangement uses TRBV4-2 and TRBJ2-7; D is unclear. The CDR3 has 14 amino acids. Germline V gene data show CDR1 as LGHNA and CDR2 as YNFKEQ. The V end was cut by 0 bases, the J end by 3 bases, with 9 bases between. CDR3 residues: CASSQEYVVYEQYF. CDR3 in DNA: TGTGCCAGCAGCCAAGAATACGTAGTCTACGAGCAGTACTTC.

The chain has TRBV9 and TRBJ2-3; a possible D gene is TRBD2 (5 bases). CDR3 length: 17 residues. Trimming took 4 bases from V and 1 from J, leaving 19 bases between them. Germline assignment: CDR1 SGDLS and CDR2 YYNGEE. The CDR3 loop is CASSPRRGGRGTDTQYF. DNA of the CDR3: TGTGCCAGCAGCCCCCGCCGTGGCGGGCGTGGCACAGATACGCAGTATTTT.

This clone was picked up a small number of times. This rearrangement joins TRBV9 to TRBJ2-1; D may be TRBD2 (5 bases). V lost 4 bases, J lost 1 base, and 12 bases lay in between. Germline values: CDR1 SGDLS, CDR2 YYNGEE. This CDR3 region has 15 residues. CDR3 DNA sequence: TGTGCCAGCAGCCCAATAGCGCAATCCTACAATGAGCAGTTCTTC. This encodes CASSPIAQSYNEQFF.

The CDR3 DNA reads TGTGCCAGCAGTGCCTTCGTTGGAAGCTCCTACGAGCAGTACTTC. It yields the protein CASSAFVGSSYEQYF. The gene calls are TRBV6-1 and TRBJ2-7; D gene ambiguous. CDR3 size: 15 residues. Germline CDR1 is MNHNS and CDR2 is SASEGT. V was cut by 4 bases and J by 0 bases, with 13 bases left in between.

Only one count was recorded for this clone. This sequence joins TRBV7-3 and TRBJ2-7; D not certain. The V gene's germline CDR1 is SGHTA and CDR2 FQGTGA. The V end lost 2 bases, the J end lost 0 bases, and 5 bases lay between the germline ends. This CDR3 comprises 13 residues. The CDR3 DNA sequence: TGTGCCAGCAGCTTAGGCGTCTCCTACGAGCAGTACTTC. Its translation: CASSLGVSYEQYF.

The V and J genes are TRBV2 and TRBJ2-4; 9 nucleotides align to TRBD2. V trimming: 3 bases; J trimming: 16 bases; junction bases outside the gene matches: 4. Germline CDR1 is SNHLY and CDR2 is FYNNEI. This CDR3 region has 11 residues. CDR3 DNA sequence: TGTGCCAGCAGTGATGTGGGACTAGCTTACTTC. As protein: CASSDVGLAYF.

This chain joins TRBV28 and TRBJ1-3, with D unresolved. CDR3 length equals 14 residues. The germline V gene encodes CDR1 MDHEN and CDR2 SYDVKM. V was trimmed by 2 bases and J by 4 bases, leaving 9 bases between them. The CDR3: CASSLLQSGNTIYF. CDR3 coding DNA: TGTGCCAGCAGTTTACTCCAGTCCGGAAACACCATATATTTT.

The sample holds one count of this clone. A read error may produce the germline difference seen at one junction end. This sequence joins TRBV7-9 and TRBJ2-1; no clear D. CDR1 and CDR2 (germline): SEHNR, FQNEAQ (reference sequence). This CDR3 has 17 residues. CDR3 protein: CASSPPMRYSSYDEQFF. The CDR3 DNA reads as TGTGCCAGCAGCCCCCCCATGCGGTATAGCTCCTACGATGAGCAGTTCTTC.

The chain carries TRBV9 and TRBJ2-5; a weak D match, TRBD2 (6 bases). CDR3 length: 15 amino acids. The V end lost 0 bases, the J end lost 4 bases, and 13 bases lay between the germline ends. Germline CDR1 SGDLS, CDR2 YYNGEE. The CDR3 loop reads CASSVEEGLGETQYF. The DNA for the CDR3 is TGTGCCAGCAGCGTAGAGGAGGGACTCGGAGAGACCCAGTACTTC.

The chain combines TRBV25-1 with TRBJ2-5; TRBD1 agrees at 12 bases. Germline CDR1 is MGHDK and CDR2 is SYGVNS. The CDR3 is made up of 15 amino acids. The trim removed 7 bases at V and 4 bases at J, leaving 7 bases unmatched. The CDR3 sequence: CASIPGTGGGETQYF. CDR3 DNA sequence: TGTGCCAGCATCCCCGGGACAGGGGGCGGAGAGACCCAGTACTTC.

The chain links TRBV6-5 to TRBJ1-5; D call uncertain. The CDR3 is 12 residues long. Germline CDR1 is MNHEY and CDR2 is SVGAGI. V was trimmed by 7 bases and J by 9 bases, leaving 13 bases between them. CDR3 protein: CASKGPVGPQHF. The CDR3, as DNA: TGTGCCAGCAAAGGGCCAGTTGGGCCCCAGCATTTT.

V usage is TRBV6-5 and J usage is TRBJ1-3; 8 nucleotides agree with TRBD1. V was clipped by 6 bases and J by 7 bases; unmatched bases: 11. The CDR3 spans 15 residues. Germline values: CDR1 MNHEY, CDR2 SVGAGI. The CDR3 bases are TGTGCCAGCAGAGGGGGGGGACAGGTGATGAACACCATATATTTT. It is translated as CASRGGGQVMNTIYF.

This clone was observed a few times. The CDR3 nucleotides are TGTGCCAGTACCCCTCGTAAGGGGGCAGGGAACACTGAAGCTTTCTTT. Amino acid sequence: CASTPRKGAGNTEAFF. This chain joins TRBV19 and TRBJ1-1, with 7 positions matching TRBD1. V lost 7 bases and J lost 1; bases outside the gene matches: 12. The CDR3 sequence is 16 residues long. Per germline, CDR1 LNHDA and CDR2 SQIVND (reference sequence).